This TCR beta chain originates from a study of T-cell reconstitution after alpha-beta-depleted transplantation in children. This clonotype turned up a few times. Unique molecular identifiers were incorporated into the prepared TCRbeta library. TCRdb independently ran MiXCR on the PCR reads; one entry per CDR3 protein. The top ten clones hold roughly a tenth of a sample with 250,000 to 300,000 distinct CDR3 sequences, about 10% of them seen once. This clonotype was obtained from a human donor who donated a stem cell graft to a child with SCID. The material was PBMCs from the stem cell graft donor, obtained from the stem cell graft.

CDR3 DNA sequence: TGTGCCAGCAGTCCCGGGACAGGGACCCTCAATCAGCCCCAGCATTTT. Residues: CASSPGTGTLNQPQHF. This chain connects TRBV12-3 or TRBV12-4 to TRBJ1-5, with 9 bases matching TRBD1. This CDR3 spans 16 amino acids. V lost 5 bases and J lost 3; bases outside the gene matches: 8.